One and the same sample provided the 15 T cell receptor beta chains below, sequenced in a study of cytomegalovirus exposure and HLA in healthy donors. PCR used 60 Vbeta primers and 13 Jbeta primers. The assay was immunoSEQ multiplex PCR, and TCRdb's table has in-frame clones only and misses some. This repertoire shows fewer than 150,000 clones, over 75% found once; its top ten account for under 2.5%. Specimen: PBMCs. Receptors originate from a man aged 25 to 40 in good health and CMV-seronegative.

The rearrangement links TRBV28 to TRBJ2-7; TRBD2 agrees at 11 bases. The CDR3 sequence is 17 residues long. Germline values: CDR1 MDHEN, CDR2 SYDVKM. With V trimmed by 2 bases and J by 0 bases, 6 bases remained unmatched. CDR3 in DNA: TGTGCCAGCAGTTTAACCGGGACTAGCGGAGACTCCTACGAGCAGTACTTC. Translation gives CASSLTGTSGDSYEQYF.

CDR3 protein: CASSPWDSGSYEQYF. The CDR3 DNA reads TGTGCCAGCTCACCCTGGGATAGCGGGAGCTACGAGCAGTACTTC. The chain uses TRBV18 and TRBJ2-7; 9 bases are a match to TRBD2. Per germline, CDR1 KGHSH and CDR2 LQKENI. This CDR3 is 15 amino acids long. With V trimmed by 3 bases and J by 3 bases, 6 bases remained unmatched.

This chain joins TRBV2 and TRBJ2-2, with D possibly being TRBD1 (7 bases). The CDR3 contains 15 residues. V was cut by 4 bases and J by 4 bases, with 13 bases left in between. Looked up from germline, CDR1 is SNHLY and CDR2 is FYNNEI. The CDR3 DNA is TGTGCCAGCAGTGGGAGGCAGGGGGGCACCGGGGAGCTGTTTTTT. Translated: CASSGRQGGTGELFF.

CDR3 sequence reads: CASSHGGQGRCEQYF. For the CDR3, the DNA is TGCGCCAGCAGCCATGGTGGACAGGGGAGGTGCGAGCAGTACTTC. The chain couples TRBV5-1 to TRBJ2-7; 9 bases map to TRBD1. The V segment lost 4 bases and the J segment 6 bases; nucleotides outside the gene matches: 11. Looked up from germline, CDR1 is SGHRS and CDR2 is YFSETQ. The CDR3 is 15 amino acids.

CDR3 sequence: CAISFGGGNQPQHF. The CDR3 DNA reads TGTGCCATCAGTTTTGGGGGGGGGAATCAGCCCCAGCATTTT. The J gene is TRBJ1-5, the V gene TRBV10-3; D might be TRBD1 (5 bases). This CDR3 has 14 amino acids. CDR1 is ENHRY and CDR2 is SYGVKD in the germline V gene. V dropped 5 bases and J dropped 4 bases, with 12 bases sitting between them.

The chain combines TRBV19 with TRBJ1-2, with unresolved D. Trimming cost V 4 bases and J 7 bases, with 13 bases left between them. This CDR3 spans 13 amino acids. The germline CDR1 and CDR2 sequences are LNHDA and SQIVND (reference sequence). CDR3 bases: TGTGCCAGTAGTAGTACCCTCCCTACTGGCTACACCTTC. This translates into CASSSTLPTGYTF.

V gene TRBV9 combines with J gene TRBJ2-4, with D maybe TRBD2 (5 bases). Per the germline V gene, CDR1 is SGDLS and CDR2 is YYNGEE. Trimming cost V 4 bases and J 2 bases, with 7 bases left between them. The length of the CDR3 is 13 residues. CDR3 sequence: CASSTDSKNIQYF. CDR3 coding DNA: TGTGCCAGCAGCACGGACTCCAAAAACATTCAGTACTTC.

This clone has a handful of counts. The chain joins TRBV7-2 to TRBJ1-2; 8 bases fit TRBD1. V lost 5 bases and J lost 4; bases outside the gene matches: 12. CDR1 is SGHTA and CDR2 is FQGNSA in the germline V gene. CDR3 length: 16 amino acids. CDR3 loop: CASSPIGTGLIYGYTF. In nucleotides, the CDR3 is TGTGCCAGCAGCCCAATCGGGACAGGCCTTATCTATGGCTACACCTTC.

CDR3 nucleotides: TGTGCCAGCGGCCGACAGGGTTATCCCGAGCAGTTCTTC. It translates to CASGRQGYPEQFF. This rearrangement joins TRBV6-5 to TRBJ2-1, with 7 bases aligning to TRBD1. This CDR3 is 13 amino acids long. CDR1 is MNHEY, CDR2 SVGAGI, per germline. Trimming removed 8 bases from V and 10 bases from J; junction bases left unmatched: 11.

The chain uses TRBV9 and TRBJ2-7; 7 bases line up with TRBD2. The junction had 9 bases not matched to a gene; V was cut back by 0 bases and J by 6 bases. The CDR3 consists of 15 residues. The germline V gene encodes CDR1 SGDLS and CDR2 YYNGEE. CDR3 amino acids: CASSVGGGGGLEQYF. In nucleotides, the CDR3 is TGTGCCAGCAGCGTAGGTGGTGGGGGAGGGCTCGAGCAGTACTTC.

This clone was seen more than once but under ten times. CDR3 DNA: TGCGCCAGCAGCTTGGTCGGACAGGGGAGCAATGAGCAGTTCTTC. Translated: CASSLVGQGSNEQFF. The chain uses TRBV5-1 and TRBJ2-1; 9 bases match TRBD1. Germline assignment: CDR1 SGHRS and CDR2 YFSETQ. This CDR3 spans 15 amino acids. V trimming: 0 bases; J trimming: 6 bases; junction bases outside the gene matches: 4. Based on the CDR3 plus reference TRBV5-1 and TRBJ2-1, the full variable domain is KAGVTQTPRYLIKTRGQQVTLSCSPISGHRSVSWYQQTPGQGLQFLFEYFSETQRNKGNFPGRFSGRQFSNSRSEMNVSTLELGDSALYLCASSLVGQGSNEQFFGPGTRLTVL.

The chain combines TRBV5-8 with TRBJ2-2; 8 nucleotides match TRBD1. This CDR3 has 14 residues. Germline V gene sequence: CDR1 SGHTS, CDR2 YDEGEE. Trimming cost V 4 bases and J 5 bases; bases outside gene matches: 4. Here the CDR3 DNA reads TGTGCCAGCAGCCGGACAGGGTTGACCGGGGAGCTGTTTTTT. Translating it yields CASSRTGLTGELFF.

The CDR3 loop is CASSPTGGLSNQPQHF. Written as DNA, the CDR3 is TGTGCCAGCAGCCCCACCGGGGGATTAAGCAATCAGCCCCAGCATTTT. The chain joins TRBV7-8 to TRBJ1-5, with a tentative D call TRBD1 (5 bases). The CDR3 sequence is 16 residues long. Germline V CDR1 and CDR2: SGHVS, FQNEAQ. The V end lost 5 bases, the J end lost 1 base, and 15 bases lay between the germline ends. Drawing the rest from reference TRBV7-8 and TRBJ1-5, the complete variable domain is GAGVSQSPRYKVAKRGQDVALRCDPISGHVSLFWYQQALGQGPEFLTYFQNEAQLDKSGLPSDRFFAERPEGSVSTLKIQRTQQEDSAVYLCASSPTGGLSNQPQHFGDGTRLSIL.

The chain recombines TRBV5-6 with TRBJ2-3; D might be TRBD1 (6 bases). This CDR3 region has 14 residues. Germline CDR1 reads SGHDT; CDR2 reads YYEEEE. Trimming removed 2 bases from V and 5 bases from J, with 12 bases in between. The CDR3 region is CASSFPGELDTQYF. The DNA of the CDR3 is TGTGCCAGCAGCTTTCCAGGGGAGTTAGATACGCAGTATTTT.

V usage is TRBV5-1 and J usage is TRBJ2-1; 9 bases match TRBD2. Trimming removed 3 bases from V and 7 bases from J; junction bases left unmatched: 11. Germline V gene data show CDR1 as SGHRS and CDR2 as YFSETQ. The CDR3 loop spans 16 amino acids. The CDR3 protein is CASSSLTSGKGNEQFF. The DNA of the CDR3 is TGCGCCAGCAGCTCCCTGACTAGCGGAAAGGGGAATGAGCAGTTCTTC.